One and the same sample provided the 28 T cell receptor beta chains below, sequenced in a study of human T cells and chemical hapten exposure. The time point was: pre-sensitization, week 0. Treatment here: therapeutic diphenylcyclopropenone sensitization with weekly scalp DPC. TCRdb re-analysed the RACE reads in MiXCR, keeping a single row per CDR3 protein. This table has 300,000 to 450,000 distinct CDR3 sequences, roughly 4.6% appearing once. Sample: whole blood, taken in connection with sensitization to the hapten diphenylcyclopropenone (DPC). The receptors were gathered from a woman aged 50 to 60 with alopecia areata. Some clones in this sample may be carry-over from other donors' samples.

J is TRBJ1-2 and V is TRBV2, with TRBD1 as a possible D gene (5 bases). This CDR3 region has 14 residues. V shed 6 bases and J shed 2 bases, with 13 bases lying between them. Per germline, CDR1 SNHLY and CDR2 FYNNEI. The CDR3 bases are TGTGCCAGCAGAGGGGCCTTTACCAACTATGGCTACACCTTC. Residues: CASRGAFTNYGYTF.

This clonotype was observed at least ten times. The chain joins TRBV20-1 to TRBJ2-7; the D is unclear. In germline, CDR1 is DFQATT, CDR2 SNEGSKA (reference sequence). The V and J ends lost 6 bases and 6 bases respectively, with 9 bases between them. This CDR3 is built from 10 residues. In DNA form, the CDR3 reads TGCAGTGCCGAACTATCCGAGCAGTACTTC. It specifies CSAELSEQYF.

This clonotype was seen a few times. The chain employs TRBV27 and TRBJ1-6; D gene uncertain. Germline V lookup: CDR1 MNHEY, CDR2 SMNVEV (reference sequence). V was trimmed by 0 bases and J by 11 bases, leaving 20 bases between them. The CDR3 is 17 residues long. The CDR3 loop reads CASSLSGSPAVWTPLHF. The CDR3 DNA follows: TGTGCCAGCAGTTTATCCGGGTCCCCCGCCGTCTGGACACCCCTCCACTTT.

The chain has TRBV28 and TRBJ2-4; TRBD1 aligns across 7 bases. Germline-derived CDR1 and CDR2 are MDHEN and SYDVKM. The V segment lost 6 bases and the J segment 6 bases; nucleotides outside the gene matches: 8. This CDR3 is built from 14 residues. The chain's CDR3 is CASSQDTGVNIQYF. CDR3 DNA: TGTGCCAGCAGCCAAGATACAGGGGTAAACATTCAGTACTTC.

This clonotype was detected a few times. The rearrangement links TRBV18 to TRBJ2-2; either TRBD1 or TRBD2 may supply D (5 bases each). Germline V gene sequence: CDR1 KGHSH, CDR2 LQKENI. The CDR3 consists of 14 residues. Between the trimmed V and J ends, which lost 2 bases and 3 bases, there was a span of 7 bases. The CDR3 spells CASSPMGDTGELFF. The CDR3 nucleotides are TGTGCCAGCTCACCAATGGGGGACACCGGGGAGCTGTTTTTT.

This clonotype has a count of ten or more. The CDR3 reads CASSLPPEETQYF. CDR3 bases: TGTGCCAGCAGCTTACCCCCCGAAGAGACCCAGTACTTC. The chain combines TRBV7-2 with TRBJ2-5; no clear D. V gave up 2 bases and J gave up 3 bases, with 7 bases separating them. The CDR3 sequence is 13 residues long. Germline CDR1 reads SGHTA; CDR2 reads FQGNSA.

The chain joins TRBV29-1 to TRBJ2-3; TRBD2 matches at 11 bases. V shed 1 base and J 1 base; nucleotides not matched to a gene: 1. Germline V CDR1 and CDR2: SQVTM, ANQGSEA. This CDR3 has 15 amino acids. The CDR3 here is CSVEGSGGGTDTQYF. DNA for the CDR3: TGCAGCGTTGAAGGTAGCGGGGGGGGCACAGATACGCAGTATTTT.

This clonotype was seen ten or more times. The rearrangement uses TRBV20-1 and TRBJ2-3; 8 bases are shared with TRBD2. Germline values: CDR1 DFQATT, CDR2 SNEGSKA (reference sequence). CDR3 length: 14 amino acids. V lost 6 bases, J lost 1 base, and 6 bases stayed unmatched. CDR3 bases: TGCAGTGCCGGGAAAGCGGGGGGCACAGATACGCAGTATTTT. Amino acids: CSAGKAGGTDTQYF.

In this sample, this clonotype turned up many times. The chain carries TRBV13 and TRBJ2-5; 8 bases line up with TRBD2. Germline V gene sequence: CDR1 PRHDT, CDR2 FYEKMQ (reference sequence). V dropped 5 bases and J dropped 4; count of bases not matched to a gene: 9. The CDR3 is 15 amino acids. CDR3 sequence reads: CASSPSAGDRETQYF. The CDR3, as DNA: TGTGCCAGCAGCCCCTCAGCGGGAGATCGAGAGACCCAGTACTTC.

Note on this clonotype: This sequence may be a read error, since a much larger clone differs from it by one base. The chain joins TRBV4-3 to TRBJ2-1; no clear D. The V end was cut by 5 bases, the J end by 3 bases, with 11 bases between. The CDR3 consists of 14 residues. Germline loops: CDR1 LGHNA, CDR2 YSLEER. CDR3 sequence (DNA): TGCGCCAGCAGCATAGAGACTTACTACAATGAGCAGTTCTTC. Its protein product is CASSIETYYNEQFF.

This clonotype was seen many times. The chain combines TRBV6-5 with TRBJ1-5; 8 bases are a match to TRBD1. The germline gives CDR1 MNHEY, CDR2 SVGAGI. The CDR3 consists of 14 residues. V lost 7 bases to trimming and J lost 7 bases; unmatched junction nucleotides: 9. This CDR3 is CASTLTGARQPQHF. The CDR3 DNA reads TGTGCCAGCACCTTGACAGGGGCGAGGCAGCCCCAGCATTTT.

This clonotype was seen many times. This chain connects TRBV6-5 to TRBJ1-3; no reliable D call. The CDR3 runs to 15 residues. Germline lookup yields CDR1 MNHEY and CDR2 SVGAGI. Between the trimmed V and J ends, which lost 0 bases and 0 bases, there was a span of 6 bases. This CDR3 reads CASSYSISSGNTIYF. Here the CDR3 DNA reads TGTGCCAGCAGTTACTCGATTAGCTCTGGAAACACCATATATTTT.

This clonotype has more than one count but fewer than ten. The V and J genes are TRBV18 and TRBJ2-7; D call uncertain. Germline V gene sequence: CDR1 KGHSH, CDR2 LQKENI. CDR3 size: 14 residues. V was clipped by 1 base and J by 6 bases, with 13 bases between them. The CDR3 sequence is CASSPRKGRFEQYF. In nucleotides, the CDR3 is TGTGCCAGCTCACCACGGAAAGGGCGATTCGAGCAGTACTTC.

The V gene is TRBV29-1, the J gene TRBJ2-3, with TRBD1 matching over 11 bases. Germline V gene sequence: CDR1 SQVTM, CDR2 ANQGSEA. Trimming at V came to 6 bases and at J to 3 bases, leaving 5 bases not matched to a gene. This CDR3 has 14 residues. CDR3 nucleotides: TGCAGCGTCGAGGACAGGGGGCAAACAGATACGCAGTATTTT. The encoded protein is CSVEDRGQTDTQYF.

This clonotype was observed many times. The chain's CDR3 is CASSLVGYTF. As DNA, the CDR3 is TGTGCCAGCAGTTTAGTGGGCTACACCTTC. The V call is TRBV12-3 or TRBV12-4, the J call TRBJ1-2; D not resolved. CDR3 length: 10 amino acids. V lost 1 base and J lost 8, with 2 bases in between.

This clonotype was seen at least ten times. The chain employs TRBV20-1 and TRBJ1-6; weak D call: TRBD1 (5 bases). The CDR3 loop spans 15 amino acids. Trimming removed 5 bases at V and 3 bases at J, with 14 bases between. CDR1 and CDR2 (germline): DFQATT, SNEGSKA (reference sequence). CDR3 DNA: TGCAGTGCTCCCGGCAGGGCTGGCTATAATTCACCCCTCCACTTT. As protein: CSAPGRAGYNSPLHF.

Worth noting for this clonotype: A much larger clone is a single base away; this may be a read error. The CDR3 DNA sequence: TGTGCCAGCAGTAGGTATAGCCAAGGGGGGTCACCCCTCCACTTT. It yields the protein CASSRYSQGGSPLHF. V and J are TRBV27 and TRBJ1-6; the D gene is possibly TRBD1 (6 bases). Trimming stripped 5 bases from V and 10 bases from J, with 18 bases between. The germline V gene encodes CDR1 MNHEY and CDR2 SMNVEV (reference sequence). The CDR3 is 15 residues long.

The CDR3 loop is CASSFRDRESQFF. In DNA form, the CDR3 reads TGTGCCAGCAGCTTTCGGGACAGGGAATCTCAGTTCTTC. The genes are TRBV7-2 and TRBJ2-1; TRBD1 matches at 9 bases. The CDR3 sequence is 13 residues long. The ends lost 3 bases at V and 13 bases at J; junction bases unmatched: 7. From germline, CDR1 is SGHTA and CDR2 FQGNSA. The variable domain in full, with the rest retrieved from reference TRBV7-2 and TRBJ2-1, is GAGVSQSPSNKVTEKGKDVELRCDPISGHTALYWYRQSLGQGLEFLIYFQGNSAPDKSGLPSDRFSAERTGGSVSTLTIQRTQQEDSAVYLCASSFRDRESQFFGPGTRLTVL.

This chain joins TRBV12-3 or TRBV12-4 and TRBJ1-4, with 10 bases identical to TRBD1. V was clipped by 4 bases and J by 8 bases; unmatched bases: 16. The CDR3 runs to 18 residues. This chain's CDR3 is CASSSSLLDRGRGEKLFF. DNA of the CDR3: TGTGCCAGCAGTTCCAGCTTACTTGACAGGGGGCGCGGGGAAAAACTGTTTTTT.

With respect to this clonotype: Compared with germline, one end of the junction differs, possibly owing to a read error. This chain links TRBV27 with TRBJ1-2, with a weak D call TRBD1 (6 bases). The CDR3 is 12 amino acids. CDR1 MNHEY and CDR2 SMNVEV come from the germline V gene (reference sequence). DNA for the CDR3: TGTGCCAGCAGTCAGGGGCGGGGATCCCTTGACTTC. Protein: CASSQGRGSLDF.

Many counts were recorded for this clonotype. This rearrangement joins TRBV15 to TRBJ2-3; perhaps TRBD1 as D (5 bases). The CDR3 runs to 15 residues. V lost 1 base to trimming and J lost 0 bases, with 8 bases between them. Germline V gene lookup returns CDR1 LNHNV and CDR2 YYDKDF (reference sequence). CDR3 in amino acids: CATSRVDSSTDTQYF. The CDR3 bases are TGTGCCACCAGCAGAGTAGACAGTAGCACAGATACGCAGTATTTT.

This clonotype was found a few times. V gene TRBV12-3 or TRBV12-4 combines with J gene TRBJ2-3; 8 nucleotides agree with TRBD1. Losses at the gene ends were 2 bases for V and 2 bases for J; bases not matched to a gene: 3. The CDR3 is 15 amino acids. The CDR3 DNA reads as TGTGCCAGCAGTTTAAACAGGGGGAACACAGATACGCAGTATTTT. Translating gives CASSLNRGNTDTQYF.

The sample holds many counts of this clonotype. The chain is built from TRBV21-1 and TRBJ2-1; the table's D call of TRBD1 was not tested on the DNA. TRBV21-1 is a documented pseudogene. This CDR3 region has 17 residues. CDR3 loop: CASTGTGVSPRYNEQFF. The CDR3 DNA is TGTGCCAGCACCGGGACAGGGGTATCTCCTAGATACAATGAGCAGTTCTTC.

The V call is TRBV20-1, the J call TRBJ2-7, with a weak D call TRBD2 (5 bases). Germline CDR1 is DFQATT and CDR2 is SNEGSKA (reference sequence). The CDR3 consists of 15 residues. V lost 5 bases to trimming and J lost 2 bases, with 19 bases between them. The CDR3 sequence is CSADWGVRGTYEQYF. The CDR3 DNA reads TGCAGTGCTGACTGGGGTGTTAGAGGGACCTACGAGCAGTACTTC.

This clonotype was detected only a few times. The chain is built from TRBV9 and TRBJ1-2; D unresolved. The CDR3 sequence is 13 residues long. CDR1 and CDR2 from the germline V gene are SGDLS and YYNGEE. The V end lost 4 bases, the J end lost 2 bases, and 9 bases lay between the germline ends. CDR3 loop: CASSPLGNYGYTF. Here the CDR3 DNA reads TGTGCCAGCAGCCCCCTGGGGAACTATGGCTACACCTTC.

This clonotype appeared many times. This chain joins TRBV12-3 or TRBV12-4 and TRBJ1-2; 9 bases align to TRBD1. Losses at the gene ends were 0 bases for V and 8 bases for J; bases not matched to a gene: 10. The CDR3 has 16 amino acids. CDR3 sequence (DNA): TGTGCCAGCAGTTTAGCCCCGGGACAGGGTACTGTCGGCTACACCTTC. Translation gives CASSLAPGQGTVGYTF.

This clonotype appeared many times. This rearrangement joins TRBV6-6 to TRBJ1-2; D gene uncertain. The ends were cut back, 6 bases at V and 6 bases at J, with 14 bases in the middle. This CDR3 contains 13 residues. Germline CDR1 and CDR2: MNHNY and SVGAGI (reference sequence). CDR3 sequence reads: CASRERTEHGYTF. In DNA form, the CDR3 reads TGTGCCAGCAGGGAAAGAACGGAGCATGGCTACACCTTC.

This clonotype occurred a few times. The chain combines TRBV12-3 or TRBV12-4 with TRBJ1-5; TRBD1 matches 9 bases. The CDR3 runs 13 residues. Trimming took 9 bases from V and 3 from J; bases not matched to a gene: 3. The CDR3 DNA reads as TGTGCCAGTGGGACAGGGAACAATCAGCCCCAGCATTTT. Residues: CASGTGNNQPQHF.